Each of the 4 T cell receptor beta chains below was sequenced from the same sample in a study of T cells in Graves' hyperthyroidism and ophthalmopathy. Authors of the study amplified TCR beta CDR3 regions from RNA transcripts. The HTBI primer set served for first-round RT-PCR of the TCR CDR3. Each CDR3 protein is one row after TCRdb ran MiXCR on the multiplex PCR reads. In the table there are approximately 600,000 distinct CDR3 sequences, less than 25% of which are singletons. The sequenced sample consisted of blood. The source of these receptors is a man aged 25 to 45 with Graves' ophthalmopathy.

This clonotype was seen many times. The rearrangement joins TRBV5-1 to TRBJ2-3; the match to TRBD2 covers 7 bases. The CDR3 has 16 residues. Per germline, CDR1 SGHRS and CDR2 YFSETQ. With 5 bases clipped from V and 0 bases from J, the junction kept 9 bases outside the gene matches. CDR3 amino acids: CASRRELASSTDTQYF. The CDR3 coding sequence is TGCGCCAGCAGGCGTGAACTAGCGTCTAGCACAGATACGCAGTATTTT.

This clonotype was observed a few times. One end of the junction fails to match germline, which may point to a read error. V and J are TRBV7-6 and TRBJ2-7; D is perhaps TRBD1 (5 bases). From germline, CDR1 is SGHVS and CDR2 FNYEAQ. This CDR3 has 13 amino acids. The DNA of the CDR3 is TGTGCTAGCAGCTTAGGGGCCCTGGACGAGCAGTACTTC. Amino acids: CASSLGALDEQYF. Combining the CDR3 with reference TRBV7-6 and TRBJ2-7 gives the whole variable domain GAGVSQSPRYKVTKRGQDVALRCDPISGHVSLYWYRQALGQGPEFLTYFNYEAQQDKSGLPNDRFSAERPEGSISTLTIQRTEQRDSAMYRCASSLGALDEQYFGPGTRLTVT.

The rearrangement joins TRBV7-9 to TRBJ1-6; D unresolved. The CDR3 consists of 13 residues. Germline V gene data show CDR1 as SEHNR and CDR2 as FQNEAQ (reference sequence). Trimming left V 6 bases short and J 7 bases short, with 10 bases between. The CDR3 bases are TGTGCCAGCAGTCAAGGGTGGAATTCACCCCTCCACTTT. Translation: CASSQGWNSPLHF.

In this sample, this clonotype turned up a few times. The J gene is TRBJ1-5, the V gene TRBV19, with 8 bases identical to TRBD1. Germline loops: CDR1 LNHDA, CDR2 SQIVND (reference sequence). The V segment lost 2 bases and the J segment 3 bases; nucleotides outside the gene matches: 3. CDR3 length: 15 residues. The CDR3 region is CASSISGGPNQPQHF. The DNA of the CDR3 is TGTGCCAGTAGTATATCAGGGGGCCCCAATCAGCCCCAGCATTTT.